These 31 T cell receptor beta chains were all obtained from the same sample, sequenced in a study of blood T cells in healthy people across ages. Primers used in a second PCR of roughly 6 to 12 cycles were a sample-barcoded 5' primer and a J-beta primer mix. MiXCR was run by TCRdb on the 5' RACE reads, yielding one entry per CDR3 protein. Of some 560,000 distinct CDR3 sequences listed, about 29% are singletons. This sample was also put to use in a study of T cells of mothers and their children.

The specimen was blood. Receptors were obtained from a boy aged 2 to 9 in good health.

The chain combines TRBV27 with TRBJ2-1, with TRBD1 identical over 7 bases. Germline CDR1 is MNHEY and CDR2 is SMNVEV (reference sequence). Unmatched junction bases numbered 11, after V lost 4 bases and J lost 8 bases. This CDR3 contains 15 residues. The CDR3 here is CASSSNPQGMDEQFF. The CDR3 DNA sequence: TGTGCCAGCAGTTCCAATCCACAGGGGATGGATGAGCAGTTCTTC.

This sequence joins TRBV19 and TRBJ2-7; a possible D gene is TRBD1 (5 bases). The CDR3 runs 14 residues. V shed 0 bases and J shed 4 bases, with 10 bases lying between them. Germline assignment: CDR1 LNHDA and CDR2 SQIVND (reference sequence). The CDR3 DNA is TGTGCCAGTAGTATAGAAGACAGTTCGTACGAGCAGTACTTC. It specifies CASSIEDSSYEQYF.

This clonotype was counted between two and nine times. The V and J genes are TRBV29-1 and TRBJ2-5, with a possible D match to TRBD2 (5 bases). Looked up from germline, CDR1 is SQVTM and CDR2 is ANQGSEA. The V and J ends lost 3 bases and 7 bases respectively, with 18 bases between them. The CDR3 runs 14 residues. CDR3 bases: TGCAGCGTTGACTCCCCACAACTAGAGGTGACCCAGTACTTC. Its protein is CSVDSPQLEVTQYF.

This clonotype came up a few times. The chain links TRBV7-2 to TRBJ1-1; 11 nucleotides match TRBD1. Germline CDR1 and CDR2: SGHTA and FQGNSA. V shed 11 bases, J shed 7 bases, and the junction held 9 bases outside the gene matches. There are 13 residues in the CDR3. CDR3 region: CADAPGTGGEAFF. For the CDR3, the DNA is TGTGCCGACGCCCCCGGGACAGGGGGTGAAGCTTTCTTT.

This chain connects TRBV7-9 to TRBJ2-1; no definite D call. Germline V gene data show CDR1 as SEHNR and CDR2 as FQNEAQ (reference sequence). This CDR3 spans 16 amino acids. Trimming took 4 bases from V and 0 from J, leaving 13 bases between them. CDR3 DNA: TGTGCCAGCAGCTCCCCGGCTCCTAGCTCCTACAATGAGCAGTTCTTC. This gives the protein CASSSPAPSSYNEQFF.

This clonotype has just a few counts. The rearrangement uses TRBV5-5 and TRBJ1-5; D may be TRBD1 (5 bases). Trimming removed 4 bases from V and 4 bases from J, with 15 bases in between. CDR3 length equals 15 residues. Looked up from germline, CDR1 is SGHKS and CDR2 is YYEKEE (reference sequence). CDR3 nucleotides: TGTGCCAGCAGCCAAAAGACAGCTTATAATCAGCCCCAGCATTTT. Translation: CASSQKTAYNQPQHF.

The J gene is TRBJ2-5, the V gene TRBV4-2; D is uncertain. Trimming removed 1 base from V and 5 bases from J, with 17 bases in between. CDR3 length: 16 residues. Germline CDR1 reads LGHNA; CDR2 reads YNFKEQ. The CDR3 DNA reads TGTGCCAGCAGCCAAGGACAACAAAGGGTTTCCGAGACCCAGTACTTC. Protein: CASSQGQQRVSETQYF.

The chain couples TRBV20-1 to TRBJ2-3; D not resolved. Germline CDR1 and CDR2: DFQATT and SNEGSKA (reference sequence). Trimming stripped 5 bases from V and 6 bases from J, with 9 bases between. This CDR3 contains 11 residues. The CDR3 nucleotides are TGCAGTGCTCAACTCCAGGATACGCAGTATTTT. Protein: CSAQLQDTQYF.

The chain uses TRBV27 and TRBJ1-6; tentative D call: TRBD1 (5 bases). Germline V gene sequence: CDR1 MNHEY, CDR2 SMNVEV (reference sequence). Deletions cut 3 bases from V and 4 bases from J, with 10 bases between. This CDR3 region has 15 residues. The CDR3 DNA sequence: TGTGCCAGCAGTTTGCGACAGAAATATAATTCACCCCTCCACTTT. Translating it yields CASSLRQKYNSPLHF.

This clonotype has a handful of counts. The CDR3 region is CSVARGGKYGYTF. Here the CDR3 DNA reads TGCAGCGTTGCCCGGGGGGGCAAATATGGCTACACCTTC. This chain joins TRBV29-1 and TRBJ1-2, with D tentatively TRBD1 (6 bases). V lost 4 bases to trimming and J lost 5 bases, with 14 bases between them. CDR1 and CDR2 from the germline V gene are SQVTM and ANQGSEA. This CDR3 contains 13 residues.

About this clonotype itself: One end of the junction varies from germline; a read error may be responsible. The chain couples TRBV12-3 or TRBV12-4 to TRBJ1-4; 9 nucleotides align to TRBD1. The CDR3 is made up of 14 amino acids. DNA for the CDR3: TGTGCCAGCAGTTTGGGGACAGGGAATGAAAAACTGCTTTTT. It encodes CASSLGTGNEKLLF.

This clonotype was observed a few times. The rearrangement joins TRBV7-8 to TRBJ2-7, with TRBD1 identical over 12 bases. J lost 5 bases, V lost 4 bases, and 9 bases had no gene match. Germline V gene lookup returns CDR1 SGHVS and CDR2 FQNEAQ. The CDR3 loop spans 16 amino acids. CDR3 in DNA: TGTGCCAGCAGCTCCCTTCCGGGACAGGGGGCCCACGAGCAGTACTTC. It yields the protein CASSSLPGQGAHEQYF.

The chain couples TRBV5-6 to TRBJ1-3; 7 nucleotides align to TRBD1. V gave up 3 bases and J gave up 4 bases; unmatched junction bases: 7. The V gene's germline CDR1 is SGHDT and CDR2 YYEEEE. This CDR3 is 15 amino acids long. CDR3 sequence (DNA): TGTGCCAGCAGCTCCCGGGACAGCGCGGGAAACACCATATATTTT. It specifies CASSSRDSAGNTIYF.

The V and J genes are TRBV2 and TRBJ2-5; D is perhaps TRBD2 (6 bases). This CDR3 contains 13 residues. Trimming took 6 bases from V and 7 from J, leaving 15 bases between them. CDR1 SNHLY and CDR2 FYNNEI come from the germline V gene. CDR3 residues: CASRSSESGTQYF. For the CDR3, the DNA is TGTGCCAGCAGGTCTAGCGAGAGCGGGACCCAGTACTTC.

Remarks on this clonotype: An end of the junction does not agree with germline; a read error may underlie this. The CDR3: CTSSLKGLAGVYNEQFF. The CDR3 nucleotides are TGTACCAGCAGCTTGAAAGGACTAGCGGGAGTATACAATGAGCAGTTCTTC. The rearrangement joins TRBV5-6 to TRBJ2-1; 13 positions agree with TRBD2. CDR1 and CDR2 (germline): SGHDT, YYEEEE. This CDR3 is 17 amino acids long.

This clonotype turned up a few times. V gene TRBV5-1 combines with J gene TRBJ1-4; the D gene is possibly TRBD1 (5 bases). V lost 0 bases to trimming and J lost 8 bases, with 11 bases between them. Germline V gene sequence: CDR1 SGHRS, CDR2 YFSETQ. The CDR3 contains 14 residues. The CDR3 sequence: CASSLVQGGEKLFF. As DNA, the CDR3 is TGCGCCAGCAGCTTGGTTCAGGGCGGGGAAAAACTGTTTTTT.

The V call is TRBV13, the J call TRBJ1-1; the D is unclear. The CDR3 length is 11 residues. The germline CDR1 and CDR2 sequences are PRHDT and FYEKMQ (reference sequence). V was clipped by 2 bases and J by 11 bases, with 9 bases between them. For the CDR3, the DNA is TGTGCCAGCAGCTTATGGTCGGAGGCTTTCTTT. It is translated as CASSLWSEAFF. Supplemented by reference TRBV13 and TRBJ1-1, the full variable domain reads AAGVIQSPRHLIKEKRETATLKCYPIPRHDTVYWYQQGPGQDPQFLISFYEKMQSDKGSIPDRFSAQQFSDYHSELNMSSLELGDSALYFCASSLWSEAFFGQGTRLTVV.

V and J are TRBV20-1 and TRBJ2-5; 8 bases match TRBD1. Gene TRBJ2-7 matches the end of the DNA better, so the J call may be wrong. From germline, CDR1 is DFQATT and CDR2 SNEGSKA (reference sequence). The length of the CDR3 is 14 residues. DNA for the CDR3: TGCAGTGCCCGAGGACAGGGCCGTTCCTACGAGCAGTACTTC. Residues: CSARGQGRSYEQYF.

This rearrangement joins TRBV7-9 to TRBJ1-1; 8 positions match TRBD1. Trimming removed 5 bases from V and 6 bases from J; junction bases left unmatched: 8. CDR3 length equals 14 residues. The V gene's germline CDR1 is SEHNR and CDR2 FQNEAQ (reference sequence). This CDR3 is CASSPADRESEAFF. CDR3 nucleotide sequence: TGTGCCAGCAGCCCCGCGGACAGGGAATCTGAAGCTTTCTTT.

This clonotype was counted only a few times. This chain connects TRBV9 to TRBJ2-1; 10 bases align to TRBD2. Losses at the gene ends were 0 bases for V and 4 bases for J; bases not matched to a gene: 7. The CDR3 is 17 residues long. Looked up from germline, CDR1 is SGDLS and CDR2 is YYNGEE. The chain's CDR3 is CASSVGLSGGPYNEQFF. In DNA, the CDR3 is TGTGCCAGCAGCGTAGGTCTTAGCGGGGGGCCGTACAATGAGCAGTTCTTC.

About this clonotype itself: The junction differs from germline at one of its ends, possibly a read error. The rearrangement links TRBV10-3 to TRBJ1-1; TRBD1 is a possible D gene (6 bases). The CDR3 consists of 16 residues. Per the germline V gene, CDR1 is ENHRY and CDR2 is SYGVKD. The CDR3 bases are TGTGCCATCTGTGAAACGTTACAGGGAGTGGGAACTGAAGCTTTCTTT. This sequence encodes CAICETLQGVGTEAFF.

There are a few counts of this clonotype. V is TRBV7-9 and J is TRBJ1-1; 9 bases line up with TRBD1. Germline V gene sequence: CDR1 SEHNR, CDR2 FQNEAQ (reference sequence). V gave up 9 bases and J gave up 5 bases; unmatched junction bases: 4. This CDR3 is 12 amino acids long. This CDR3 reads CASGQGTTEAFF. The CDR3 bases are TGTGCCAGTGGACAGGGGACGACTGAAGCTTTCTTT.

This clonotype was seen more than once but under ten times. The chain couples TRBV6-2 or TRBV6-3 to TRBJ2-5; a possible D gene is TRBD1 (5 bases). Germline assignment: CDR1 MNHEY and CDR2 SVGEGT. V was pared by 2 bases and J by 5 bases, with 18 bases between. This CDR3 is built from 16 residues. CDR3 sequence: CASSYGRSAGWETQYF. The CDR3, as DNA: TGTGCCAGCAGTTACGGTAGATCCGCAGGGTGGGAGACCCAGTACTTC.

This clonotype has only a few counts. The chain uses TRBV12-3 or TRBV12-4 and TRBJ2-1; a possible D gene is TRBD1 (5 bases). The CDR3 covers 15 residues. The V and J ends lost 5 bases and 3 bases respectively, with 14 bases between them. As DNA, the CDR3 is TGTGCCAGCAGTCGTCCTAGGACAAGCTACAATGAGCAGTTCTTC. This gives the protein CASSRPRTSYNEQFF.

The J gene is TRBJ2-7, the V gene TRBV5-1, with D possibly matching TRBD2 (6 bases). Germline V gives CDR1 SGHRS, CDR2 YFSETQ. Trimming took 4 bases from V and 6 from J, leaving 17 bases between them. The CDR3 is made up of 14 amino acids. The CDR3, as DNA: TGCGCCAGCAGCCCCGGGGGTAGGGGAGGCGAGCAGTACTTC. This translates into CASSPGGRGGEQYF.

The chain recombines TRBV6-5 with TRBJ2-7, with D perhaps matching TRBD2 (7 bases). The CDR3 consists of 13 residues. Germline V gene sequence: CDR1 MNHEY, CDR2 SVGAGI. The V and J ends lost 6 bases and 4 bases respectively, with 13 bases between them. The CDR3 loop reads CASRSQGGYEQYF. In nucleotides, the CDR3 is TGTGCCAGCAGATCACAGGGAGGGTACGAGCAGTACTTC.

This chain joins TRBV29-1 and TRBJ1-1; no clear D gene. There are 13 residues in the CDR3. The germline V gene encodes CDR1 SQVTM and CDR2 ANQGSEA. Between the trimmed V and J ends, which lost 1 base and 0 bases, there was a span of 6 bases. The CDR3 bases are TGCAGCGTTGAAGGGAAATTGAACACTGAAGCTTTCTTT. Encoded protein: CSVEGKLNTEAFF.

This clonotype came up a few times. The chain couples TRBV6-5 to TRBJ1-2; tentative D call: TRBD1 (6 bases). The CDR3 runs 14 residues. CDR1 MNHEY and CDR2 SVGAGI come from the germline V gene. V lost 5 bases and J lost 4, with 14 bases in between. CDR3 in amino acids: CASSHTGTSYGYTF. The CDR3 DNA follows: TGTGCCAGCAGTCACACAGGGACCTCCTATGGCTACACCTTC.

The table lists this clonotype with a few counts. J is TRBJ1-2 and V is TRBV7-9, with a weak D call TRBD1 (6 bases). From germline, CDR1 is SEHNR and CDR2 FQNEAQ (reference sequence). V was trimmed by 5 bases and J by 4 bases, leaving 11 bases between them. The CDR3 contains 13 residues. The DNA for the CDR3 is TGTGCCAGCAGCCATCGGACAGTCTATGGCTACACCTTC. This codes for CASSHRTVYGYTF.

V is TRBV12-3 or TRBV12-4 and J is TRBJ1-2; D may be TRBD1 (6 bases). The CDR3 length is 12 residues. Deletions cut 6 bases from V and 6 bases from J, with 11 bases between. The CDR3 protein is CASRVDSHGYTF. The DNA for the CDR3 is TGTGCCAGCAGGGTGGACAGCCATGGCTACACCTTC.

This clonotype was counted many times. The V and J genes are TRBV10-3 and TRBJ2-5; possibly TRBD2 for D (6 bases). Deletions cut 2 bases from V and 4 bases from J, with 8 bases between. The CDR3 is 13 residues long. CDR1 and CDR2 from the germline V gene are ENHRY and SYGVKD. In DNA, the CDR3 is TGTGCCATCAGTGAGGCAGCGGGAGAGACCCAGTACTTC. This sequence encodes CAISEAAGETQYF.